The source of this T cell receptor (beta chain) is a study of CD8+CD57+ T cells in acquired aplastic anemia listed by TCRdb under 2018. General notes on the study: Extracted DNA from sorted CD4+ and CD8+ cells averaged approximately 3 ug, ranging from roughly 0.2 to 30 ug.

The study at large found these results: Around 30 CD8+ CDR3 sequences were shared between patients and controls but appeared highly expressed in patients and within their immunodominant clones. Patients and healthy controls showed no significant difference in CD8+ Simpson's diversity (P=0.060).

The CDR3 runs 15 residues from the cysteine to the phenylalanine. Of the read, only the CDR3 DNA is kept; its 45 bases are in frame from base 1. As encoded in the germline V gene, CDR1 is MDHEN while CDR2 is SYDVKM. Genomic DNA was used as template for profiling of TCR beta VDJ combinations and CDR3 sequences. An Illumina HiSeq 2000 was the platform used for TCR repertoire sequencing. Under the source paper's analysis protocol: Repertoires were assessed using TRBV/TRBJ rearrangement plots, CDR3 size and DJ length profiles, and Simpson's diversity index. The most abundant DNA sequence in the deep sequencing data was taken as the immunodominant clone. CDR3 amino acid sequences were checked for sharing between subjects and were compared against published repertoires and the VDJdb database. The public sequencing data were trimmed at Q25 with fastp and processed into clonotypes with MiXCR by TCRdb, which kept only in-frame beta chains. Each CDR3 protein gets just one entry, which takes the most common genes and DNA from the rows behind it. TCRdb, not the original authors, processed these V and J calls. Within this sample are 250,000 to 350,000 distinct CDR3 sequences, with 50% to 70% of them counted one time only. The ten largest clones represent approximately 8% of the sample.

On this clonotype itself: Its cognate antigen has yet to be identified. Germline and junction disagree at one end, which may indicate a read error.

TCR repertoires of sorted CD4+ and CD8+ blood T cells from severe aplastic anemia patients and healthy subjects were deep-sequenced in the study. Ficoll-Paque density gradient centrifugation was used to isolate peripheral blood mononuclear cells. CD4+ and CD8+ T cells were sorted by FACS or magnetic beads before DNA extraction. Sequenced input: sorted CD4+, CD8+, or CD8+CD57+ T cells (not recorded which) from PBMCs. The rearrangement combines TRBV28 with TRBJ2-3; the D match is possibly TRBD1 or TRBD2, with 5 bases aligned in each. This TCR came from a human donor with severe aplastic anemia or a healthy control (not recorded which). The DNA sequence reads TGTGCCAGCAATATAGCGACAGTCTTGGGAGATACGCAGTGTTTT. It specifies CASNIATVLGDTQCF.